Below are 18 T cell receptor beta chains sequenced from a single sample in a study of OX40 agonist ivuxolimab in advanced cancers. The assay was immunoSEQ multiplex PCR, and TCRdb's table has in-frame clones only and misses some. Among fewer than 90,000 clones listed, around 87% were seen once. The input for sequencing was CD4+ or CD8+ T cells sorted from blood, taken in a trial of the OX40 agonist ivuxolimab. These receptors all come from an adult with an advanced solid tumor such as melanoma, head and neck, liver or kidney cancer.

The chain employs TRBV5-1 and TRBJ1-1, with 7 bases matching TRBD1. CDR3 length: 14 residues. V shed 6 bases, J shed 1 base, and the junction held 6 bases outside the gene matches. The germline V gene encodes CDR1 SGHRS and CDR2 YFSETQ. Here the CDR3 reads CASMRTGGNTEAFF. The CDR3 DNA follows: TGCGCCAGCATGAGGACAGGTGGGAACACTGAAGCTTTCTTT.

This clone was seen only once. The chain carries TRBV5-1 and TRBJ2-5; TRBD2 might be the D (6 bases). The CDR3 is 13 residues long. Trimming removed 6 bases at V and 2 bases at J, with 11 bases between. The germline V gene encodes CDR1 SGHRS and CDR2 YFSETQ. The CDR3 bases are TGCGCCAGCACCACGACTAGTCAAGAGACCCAGTACTTC. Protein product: CASTTTSQETQYF.

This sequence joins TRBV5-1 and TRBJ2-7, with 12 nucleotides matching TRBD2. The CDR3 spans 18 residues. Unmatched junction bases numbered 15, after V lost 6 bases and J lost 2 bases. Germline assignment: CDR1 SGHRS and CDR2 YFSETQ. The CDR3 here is CASKPSLAGGRFAYEQYF. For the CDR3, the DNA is TGCGCCAGCAAACCCTCTCTAGCGGGAGGGCGCTTTGCCTACGAGCAGTACTTC.

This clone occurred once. CDR3 DNA: TGTGCCAGCTCACCATCGGACAGGGCGAACATTCAGTACTTC. It yields the protein CASSPSDRANIQYF. This chain connects TRBV18 to TRBJ2-4; 8 bases are shared with TRBD1. Germline V gene sequence: CDR1 KGHSH, CDR2 LQKENI. The CDR3 contains 14 residues. The V gene end was trimmed by 2 bases and the J gene end by 7 bases; junction bases not matched to a gene: 4.

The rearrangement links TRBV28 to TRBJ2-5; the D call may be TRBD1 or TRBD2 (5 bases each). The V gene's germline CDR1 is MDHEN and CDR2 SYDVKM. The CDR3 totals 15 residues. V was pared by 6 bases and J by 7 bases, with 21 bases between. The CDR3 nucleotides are TGTGCCAGCAGCCCACCGGGACCTCTACAGAGGACCCAGTACTTC. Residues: CASSPPGPLQRTQYF.

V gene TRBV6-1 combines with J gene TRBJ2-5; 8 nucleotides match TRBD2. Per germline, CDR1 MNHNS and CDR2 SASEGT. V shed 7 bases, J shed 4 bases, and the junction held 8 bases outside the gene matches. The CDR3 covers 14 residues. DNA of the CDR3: TGTGCCAGCACTCGGGGGGGCCGGGCAGAGACCCAGTACTTC. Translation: CASTRGGRAETQYF.

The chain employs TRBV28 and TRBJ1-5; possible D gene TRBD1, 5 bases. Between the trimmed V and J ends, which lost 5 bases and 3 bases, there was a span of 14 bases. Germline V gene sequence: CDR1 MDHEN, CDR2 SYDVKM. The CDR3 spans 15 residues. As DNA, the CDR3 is TGTGCCAGCAGTCCACGGGACGGATTCAATCAGCCCCAGCATTTT. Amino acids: CASSPRDGFNQPQHF. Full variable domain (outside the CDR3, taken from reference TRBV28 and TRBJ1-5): DVKVTQSSRYLVKRTGEKVFLECVQDMDHENMFWYRQDPGLGLRLIYFSYDVKMKEKGDIPEGYSVSREKKERFSLILESASTNQTSMYLCASSPRDGFNQPQHFGDGTRLSIL.

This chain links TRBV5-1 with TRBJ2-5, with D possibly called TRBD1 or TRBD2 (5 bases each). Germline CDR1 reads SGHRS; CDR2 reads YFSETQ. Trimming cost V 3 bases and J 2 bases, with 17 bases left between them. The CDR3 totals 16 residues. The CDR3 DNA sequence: TGCGCCAGCAGCTCGGGTGGGACGATGGGGCAAGAGACCCAGTACTTC. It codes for CASSSGGTMGQETQYF.

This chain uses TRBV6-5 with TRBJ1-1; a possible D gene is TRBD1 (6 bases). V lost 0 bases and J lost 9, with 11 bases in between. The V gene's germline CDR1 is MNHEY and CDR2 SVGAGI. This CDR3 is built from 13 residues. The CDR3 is CASSYSPQGKAFF. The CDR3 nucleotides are TGTGCCAGCAGTTACTCCCCACAGGGTAAAGCTTTCTTT.

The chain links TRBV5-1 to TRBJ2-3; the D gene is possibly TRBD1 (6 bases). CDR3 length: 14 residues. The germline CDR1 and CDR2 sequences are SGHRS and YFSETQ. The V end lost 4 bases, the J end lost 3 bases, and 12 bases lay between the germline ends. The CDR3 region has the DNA TGCGCCAGCAGCAGAGGTAGGGGGACAGATACGCAGTATTTT. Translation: CASSRGRGTDTQYF.

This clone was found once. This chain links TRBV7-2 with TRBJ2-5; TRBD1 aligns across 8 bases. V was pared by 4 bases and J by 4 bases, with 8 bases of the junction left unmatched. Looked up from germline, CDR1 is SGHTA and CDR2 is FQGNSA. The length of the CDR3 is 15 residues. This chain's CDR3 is CASSYQSGGGETQYF. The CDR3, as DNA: TGTGCCAGCAGCTACCAATCAGGGGGCGGAGAGACCCAGTACTTC.

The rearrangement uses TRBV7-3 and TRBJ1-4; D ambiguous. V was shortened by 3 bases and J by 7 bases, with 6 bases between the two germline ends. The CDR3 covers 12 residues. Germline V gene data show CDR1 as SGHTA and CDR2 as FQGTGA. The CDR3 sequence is CASSLRTEKLFF. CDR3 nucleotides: TGTGCCAGCAGCTTGCGAACTGAAAAACTGTTTTTT.

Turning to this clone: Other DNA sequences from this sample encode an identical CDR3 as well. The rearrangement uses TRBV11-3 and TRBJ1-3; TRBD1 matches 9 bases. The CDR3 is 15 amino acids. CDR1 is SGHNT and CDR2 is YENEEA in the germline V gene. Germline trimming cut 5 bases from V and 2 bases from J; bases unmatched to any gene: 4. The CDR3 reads CASSPGQGPGNTIYF. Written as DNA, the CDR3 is TGTGCCAGCAGCCCGGGACAGGGCCCTGGAAACACCATATATTTT.

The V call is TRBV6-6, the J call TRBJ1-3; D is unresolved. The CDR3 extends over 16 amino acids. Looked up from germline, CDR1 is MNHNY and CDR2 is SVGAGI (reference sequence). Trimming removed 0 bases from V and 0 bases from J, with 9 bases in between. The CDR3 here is CASSYSRGTSGNTIYF. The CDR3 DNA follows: TGTGCCAGCAGTTACTCGAGAGGTACCTCTGGAAACACCATATATTTT.

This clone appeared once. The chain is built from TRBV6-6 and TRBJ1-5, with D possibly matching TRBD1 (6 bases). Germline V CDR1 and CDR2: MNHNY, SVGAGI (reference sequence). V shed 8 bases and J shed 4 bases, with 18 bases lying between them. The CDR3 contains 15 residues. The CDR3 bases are TGTGCCAGCGGAAAAACGGGGACACCAAATCAGCCCCAGCATTTT. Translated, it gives CASGKTGTPNQPQHF.

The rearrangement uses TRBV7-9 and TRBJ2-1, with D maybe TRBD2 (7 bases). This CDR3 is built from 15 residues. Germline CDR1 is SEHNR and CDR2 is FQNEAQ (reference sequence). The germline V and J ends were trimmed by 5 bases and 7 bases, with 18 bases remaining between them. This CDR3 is CASSHLRGQTNEQFF. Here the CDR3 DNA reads TGTGCCAGCAGCCATCTGCGGGGGCAGACTAATGAGCAGTTCTTC.

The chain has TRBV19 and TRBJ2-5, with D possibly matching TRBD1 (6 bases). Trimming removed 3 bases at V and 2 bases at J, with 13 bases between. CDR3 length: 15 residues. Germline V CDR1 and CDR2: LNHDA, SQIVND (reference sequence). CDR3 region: CASSIAGTPQETQYF. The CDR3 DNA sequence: TGTGCCAGTAGTATCGCCGGGACACCTCAAGAGACCCAGTACTTC. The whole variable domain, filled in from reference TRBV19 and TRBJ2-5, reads DGGITQSPKYLFRKEGQNVTLSCEQNLNHDAMYWYRQDPGQGLRLIYYSQIVNDFQKGDIAEGYSVSREKKESFPLTVTSAQKNPTAFYLCASSIAGTPQETQYFGPGTRLLVL.

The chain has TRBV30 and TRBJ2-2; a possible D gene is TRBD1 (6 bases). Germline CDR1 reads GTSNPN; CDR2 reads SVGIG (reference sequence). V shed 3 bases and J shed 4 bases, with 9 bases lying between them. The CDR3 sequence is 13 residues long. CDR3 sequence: CAWRQGGTGELFF. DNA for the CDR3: TGTGCCTGGAGACAGGGTGGCACCGGGGAGCTGTTTTTT. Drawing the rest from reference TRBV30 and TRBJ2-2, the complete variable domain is SQTIHQWPATLVQPVGSPLSLECTVEGTSNPNLYWYRQAAGRGLQLLFYSVGIGQISSEVPQNLSASRPQDRQFILSSKKLLLSDSGFYLCAWRQGGTGELFFGEGSRLTVL.